The text below deals with one T cell receptor beta chain. Its target is unknown. Thyroid ultrasound, orbital computed tomography, TRAb, serum thyroxine and clinical symptoms formed the basis of diagnosis. This entry is derived from a study of Graves' ophthalmopathy and Graves' hyperthyroidism. On the study more broadly: No progression to ophthalmopathy over 18 months defined stable hyperthyroidism.

Study-wide findings and caveats: Blood shared most expanded thyroid clonotypes above 0.001 frequency. Ophthalmopathy could be told apart from stable hyperthyroidism by a 13-signature model (roughly 90% sensitivity, roughly 80% specificity).

Researchers took RNA transcripts and amplified TCR beta CDR3 regions from them. Following a first-round RT-PCR that used HTBI primers, a second-round multiplex PCR was carried out. MiXCR was run by TCRdb on the multiplex PCR reads, yielding one entry per CDR3 protein. The sample shows about 550,000 distinct CDR3 sequences, 35% to 45% of them seen only once. The CDR3 runs to 14 residues. CDR1 is ENHRY, CDR2 SYGVKD, per germline. V was clipped by 2 bases and J by 14 bases, with 19 bases between them. The receptor's source is an adult man with Graves' hyperthyroidism. The source material was peripheral blood or thyroid tissue (not recorded which). V is TRBV10-3 and J is TRBJ1-5; tentative D call: TRBD1 (5 bases). The DNA for the CDR3 is TGTGCCATCAGTGAGAGGCAGGGACCGACCTACGAGCATTTT. It encodes CAISERQGPTYEHF.